Listed below are T cell receptor beta chains from one sample, sequenced in a study of vaccination and CD4 T cells after COVID-19. TCRdb used MiXCR to reprocess the PCR reads, holding one entry per CDR3 protein. The sample carries 20,000 to 25,000 distinct CDR3 sequences, 43% recorded once. These receptors lack a known antigen. The sequences come from CD4+ T cells from blood, cultured in vitro, collected about 7 months after SARS-CoV-2 vaccination. The receptors here all came from a human donor who had recovered from COVID-19. The CDR3 runs from the conserved cysteine through the conserved F or W. The order of the fields is V gene, D gene, J gene, clone size, CDR3 DNA, CDR3 protein. The D gene is left open where the match is weak. Expanded clones are given a class, and other clones once, few, many or no size at all.

TRBV20-1,TRBD1,TRBJ1-3,NA,TGCAGTGCTAGAGATTGGTCACAGGGGACAGGAAACACCATATATTTT,CSARDWSQGTGNTIYF
TRBV7-6,NA,TRBJ1-4,NA,TGTGCCAGCAGCTTATTCGAGGGTGAAAAACTGTTTTTT,CASSLFEGEKLFF
TRBV5-1,NA,TRBJ2-5,NA,TGCGCCAGCAGCTTGTCCGGAAACCAACAAGAGACCCAGTACTTC,CASSLSGNQQETQYF
TRBV18,TRBD1,TRBJ1-2,few,TGTGCCAGCTCACCTGACAGGGCCTATGGCTACACCTTC,CASSPDRAYGYTF
TRBV7-9,NA,TRBJ1-5,NA,TGTGCCAGCAGCCCGCCGGGCCTCAATCAGCCCCAGCATTTT,CASSPPGLNQPQHF
TRBV20-1,NA,TRBJ2-3,NA,TGCAGTGGAGAATCCCAGTTTGGTTCATATCGAGATACGCAGTATTTT,CSGESQFGSYRDTQYF
TRBV20-1,TRBD2,TRBJ2-3,NA,TGCAGTTCTAGCGGAAAGAGGGATACGCAGTATTTT,CSSSGKRDTQYF
TRBV7-9,NA,TRBJ2-2,once,TGTGCCAGCAGCTTAGGCAGCGACCGGGAGCTGTTTTTT,CASSLGSDRELFF
TRBV7-6,NA,TRBJ2-7,NA,TGTGCCAGCAGCTTGACAAACTCCTACGAGCAGTACTTC,CASSLTNSYEQYF
TRBV28,TRBD2,TRBJ2-1,few,TGTGCCAGCAAGATGGCGGGAGGGCGGGATGAGCAGTTCTTC,CASKMAGGRDEQFF